These 18 T cell receptor beta chains share one sample of origin, sequenced in a study of blood T cell repertoires in COVID-19. Only in-frame clones appear in the TCRdb table, and some are missing; sequencing was by immunoSEQ multiplex PCR. The data contain fewer than 130,000 clones, 80% to 90% of them seen just once; the ten biggest clones take up about 34%. The sequenced sample was peripheral blood. The receptors here all came from a woman of 80 years or more with acute or convalescent COVID-19.

The V gene is TRBV6-6, the J gene TRBJ2-7; 8 bases line up with TRBD2. The CDR3 totals 15 residues. The junction had 11 bases not matched to a gene; V was cut back by 8 bases and J by 2 bases. Germline V lookup: CDR1 MNHNY, CDR2 SVGAGI (reference sequence). CDR3: CASSSRTSGTYEQYF. The CDR3 nucleotides are TGTGCCAGCTCCTCAAGAACTAGCGGTACCTACGAGCAGTACTTC.

The chain is built from TRBV3-1 (or the pseudogene TRBV3-2) and TRBJ1-1, with 10 bases aligning to TRBD1. The junction had 5 bases not matched to a gene; V was cut back by 1 base and J by 6 bases. From germline, CDR1 is LGHDT and CDR2 YNNKEL (reference sequence). This CDR3 contains 15 residues. The CDR3 DNA is TGTGCCAGCAGCCAAGCGGGGGACAGGGGATCTGAAGCTTTCTTT. This codes for CASSQAGDRGSEAFF.

CDR3 in amino acids: CASSLATGGPYEQYF. The CDR3 DNA reads TGTGCCAGCAGCTTGGCGACAGGGGGACCCTACGAGCAGTACTTC. The rearrangement joins TRBV5-4 to TRBJ2-7; 9 positions agree with TRBD1. The CDR3 runs to 15 residues. V lost 0 bases, J lost 2 bases, and 3 bases stayed unmatched. Germline CDR1 SGHNT, CDR2 YYREEE (reference sequence).

This clone was counted a few times. CDR3 sequence reads: CASRTGLGTGELFF. The CDR3 coding sequence is TGTGCCAGCAGGACAGGCTTAGGGACCGGGGAGCTGTTTTTT. The genes are TRBV6-6 and TRBJ2-2; D may be TRBD1 (6 bases). Germline V gene lookup returns CDR1 MNHNY and CDR2 SVGAGI (reference sequence). Trimming left V 6 bases short and J 5 bases short, with 13 bases between. The CDR3 is 14 amino acids.

The CDR3 DNA follows: TGCGCCAGCAGCTTGTTAGGCGGGACAGGCACCTACGAGCAGTACTTC. This translates into CASSLLGGTGTYEQYF. The chain has TRBV5-1 and TRBJ2-7, with TRBD1 matching over 8 bases. Germline V gene data show CDR1 as SGHRS and CDR2 as YFSETQ. The CDR3 contains 16 residues. The junction had 8 bases not matched to a gene; V was cut back by 1 base and J by 2 bases.

The V and J genes are TRBV12-3 or TRBV12-4 and TRBJ1-2, with D unclear. The CDR3 runs to 13 residues. Trimming stripped 5 bases from V and 5 bases from J, with 12 bases between. CDR3 nucleotide sequence: TGTGCCAGCAGTATCCGGACTGGGTATGGCTACACCTTC. The encoded protein is CASSIRTGYGYTF.

V gene TRBV2 combines with J gene TRBJ1-2, with D perhaps TRBD1 (5 bases). Trimming pared 3 bases from V and 8 bases from J, leaving 7 bases between. This CDR3 region has 11 residues. Germline V lookup: CDR1 SNHLY, CDR2 FYNNEI. The CDR3 coding sequence is TGTGCCAGCAGTGATCCAGGGGGCTACACCTTC. The encoded protein is CASSDPGGYTF.

V gene TRBV28 combines with J gene TRBJ1-3; maybe TRBD1 (5 bases). There are 18 residues in the CDR3. In germline, CDR1 is MDHEN, CDR2 SYDVKM. V was cut by 3 bases and J by 0 bases, with 18 bases left in between. The DNA of the CDR3 is TGTGCCAGCAGTTTTTGGGCGGGGGGGGAGAGCTCTGGAAACACCATATATTTT. Residues: CASSFWAGGESSGNTIYF.

This clone was seen once. The chain joins TRBV3-1 (or the pseudogene TRBV3-2) to TRBJ2-3; no definite D call. The CDR3 is 14 amino acids. Germline CDR1 LGHDT, CDR2 YNNKEL (reference sequence). V was cut by 3 bases and J by 1 base, with 8 bases left in between. CDR3 sequence: CASSQGRGTDTQYF. CDR3 DNA sequence: TGTGCCAGCAGCCAGGGCAGAGGCACAGATACGCAGTATTTT.

The chain uses TRBV6-2 or TRBV6-3 and TRBJ2-1; 8 bases are shared with TRBD2. Germline V gene lookup returns CDR1 MNHEY and CDR2 SVGEGT. J gave up 7 bases and V 5 bases, and 10 bases lay outside the gene matches. The CDR3 is 15 residues long. CDR3 bases: TGTGCCAGCAGTCTACCCCGGGGGGGCGGGAATGAGCAGTTCTTC. It translates to CASSLPRGGGNEQFF.

The V and J genes are TRBV4-3 and TRBJ2-1; the D gene is possibly TRBD2 (5 bases). The CDR3 consists of 17 residues. V gave up 0 bases and J gave up 3 bases, with 15 bases separating them. The V gene's germline CDR1 is LGHNA and CDR2 YSLEER. The CDR3 spells CASSQDKASGLYNEQFF. The CDR3 DNA is TGCGCCAGCAGCCAAGACAAGGCCAGCGGCCTCTACAATGAGCAGTTCTTC.

This chain joins TRBV3-1 (or the pseudogene TRBV3-2) and TRBJ1-4, with a weak D call TRBD1 (5 bases). The germline V gene encodes CDR1 LGHDT and CDR2 YNNKEL (reference sequence). The CDR3 runs to 15 residues. Trimming cost V 4 bases and J 11 bases, with 20 bases left between them. DNA of the CDR3: TGTGCCAGCAGCCTAACAGGAATACTAACTGGGAAACTGTTTTTT. Protein: CASSLTGILTGKLFF.

The chain has TRBV27 and TRBJ1-1; no reliable D call. This CDR3 region has 13 residues. From germline, CDR1 is MNHEY and CDR2 SMNVEV (reference sequence). V lost 6 bases, J lost 1 base, and 9 bases lay in between. For the CDR3, the DNA is TGTGCCAGCAGGTTTAGAGGGAACACTGAAGCTTTCTTT. Translated: CASRFRGNTEAFF.

The chain joins TRBV28 to TRBJ1-5; 7 bases align to TRBD1. Germline V gene sequence: CDR1 MDHEN, CDR2 SYDVKM. The CDR3 has 24 amino acids. V lost 4 bases to trimming and J lost 1 base; unmatched junction nucleotides: 31. The CDR3 reads CASSYAPFPPPGQYQPESNQPQHF. The CDR3, as DNA: TGTGCCAGCAGTTATGCCCCGTTCCCCCCCCCGGGACAGTACCAACCAGAGAGCAATCAGCCCCAGCATTTT.

The rearrangement joins TRBV27 to TRBJ1-1; D is ambiguous. There are 13 residues in the CDR3. V lost 0 bases and J lost 5, with 7 bases in between. The germline V gene has CDR1 MNHEY and CDR2 SMNVEV (reference sequence). The CDR3 DNA sequence: TGTGCCAGCAGTTTATCACGAGGAACTGAAGCTTTCTTT. Its protein is CASSLSRGTEAFF.

The V call is TRBV11-2, the J call TRBJ2-5; the match to TRBD1 covers 8 bases. The CDR3 sequence is 14 residues long. The V segment lost 4 bases and the J segment 4 bases; nucleotides outside the gene matches: 5. Germline loops: CDR1 SGHAT, CDR2 FQNNGV. The CDR3 region has the DNA TGTGCCAGCAGCTCGTGGACAGGGTCAGAGACCCAGTACTTC. It specifies CASSSWTGSETQYF. Filled out from reference TRBV11-2 and TRBJ2-5, the complete variable domain reads EAGVAQSPRYKIIEKRQSVAFWCNPISGHATLYWYQQILGQGPKLLIQFQNNGVVDDSQLPKDRFSAERLKGVDSTLKIQPAKLEDSAVYLCASSSWTGSETQYFGPGTRLLVL.

This clone was counted between two and nine times. The rearrangement links TRBV4-1 to TRBJ2-7, with 12 bases aligning to TRBD1. This CDR3 has 16 residues. The V segment lost 1 base and the J segment 4 bases; nucleotides outside the gene matches: 5. Germline CDR1 reads MGHRA; CDR2 reads YSYEKL. For the CDR3, the DNA is TGCGCCAGCAGCCAAGTGGGGACAGGGGGCGATTACGAGCAGTACTTC. Encoded protein: CASSQVGTGGDYEQYF.

As for this clone: This same CDR3 is encoded by further DNA sequences in the sample. V usage is TRBV6-5 and J usage is TRBJ1-2; D not resolved. Germline loops: CDR1 MNHEY, CDR2 SVGAGI. V lost 6 bases, J lost 4 bases, and 9 bases lay in between. The CDR3 sequence is 12 residues long. CDR3 DNA: TGTGCCAGCAGGCCCTCAGGCTATGGCTACACCTTC. Protein sequence: CASRPSGYGYTF.